Reported below is one TCR beta chain. Per the authors' pipeline: Scientists estimated how many nucleated cells there were by amplifying reference gene primers. The table came from immunoSEQ multiplex PCR; TCRdb's copy has only in-frame clones and leaves some out. V, J and clone size are those of that table, while D and trimming were read from the DNA. Of tens of thousands of clones in the sample, around 80% were seen once. This entry is derived from a study of blood T cell repertoires in COVID-19. Whole-study context: Specimens from acute and convalescent COVID-19 originated in the United States, Italy and Spain. Sources were T cells, B-cell-depleted T cells, or PBMCs; the material itself was cDNA or gDNA.

Trimming removed 4 bases from V and 4 bases from J, with 14 bases in between. Germline CDR1 is SGDLS and CDR2 is YYNGEE. There are 14 residues in the CDR3. The chain is built from TRBV9 and TRBJ1-2, with D possibly matching TRBD1 (5 bases). Sequenced sample: peripheral blood. This sequence was found in a man in his sixties with acute or convalescent COVID-19. This CDR3 reads CASSPNGRGYGYTF. In nucleotides, the CDR3 is TGTGCCAGCAGCCCTAACGGGAGGGGCTATGGCTACACCTTC.